This T cell receptor beta chain was found in a study of response to subunit inactivated influenza vaccine. Trimming cost V 2 bases and J 4 bases; bases outside gene matches: 9. This CDR3 contains 16 residues. Germline V gene sequence: CDR1 SGHDN, CDR2 FVKESK. In its sample, this clonotype was seen a few times. TCRdb itself ran the RT-PCR reads through MiXCR, one entry per CDR3 protein. The data contain some 550,000 distinct CDR3 sequences, roughly 25% of them singletons. These records were also assigned to another study, of T cells expressing NK-cell markers. This second report adds: TCR beta libraries carry UMIs added by 5'RACE template switching. CD3+CD56+NKG2C+, CD3+CD56+NKG2C- and CD3+CD56-NKG2C+ T cells, once sorted, supplied the TCR beta repertoires.

This specimen consisted of CD4+ T cells sorted from PBMCs, obtained 12 days after vaccination. This clonotype was obtained from a man aged 50 to 60 who received an inactivated influenza vaccine. This chain uses TRBV14 with TRBJ1-1; 8 bases agree with TRBD1. For the CDR3, the DNA is TGTGCCAGCAGCCAACGGGACACAGGGGGTGGCACTGAAGCTTTCTTT. It codes for CASSQRDTGGGTEAFF.